There are many counts of the clone carrying this TCR beta chain. V lost 0 bases and J lost 3, with 9 bases in between. Germline CDR1 LNHDA, CDR2 SQIVND (reference sequence). The length of the CDR3 is 15 residues. Hyperthyroidism patients were newly diagnosed, had disease duration under 2 months, and were aged 18 to 65 years. Clinical symptoms, serum thyroxine, TRAb, thyroid ultrasound and orbital computed tomography established diagnosis. Using around 10 ml of fresh peripheral blood, PBMCs were prepared. TCR beta CDR3 region amplification was performed from RNA transcripts. A set of HTBI primers served as the primers for a first-round RT-PCR of the TCR CDR3. TCRdb reanalysed the multiplex PCR reads using MiXCR and keeps one entry per CDR3 protein. In the table there are a few hundred thousand distinct CDR3 sequences, about 18% of which are singletons. The data were obtained in a study of T cells in Graves' hyperthyroidism and ophthalmopathy.

The V call is TRBV19, the J call TRBJ1-5; D ambiguous. The sequenced material came from blood. The receptor was isolated from a woman aged 18-29 years with Graves' hyperthyroidism. The CDR3 spells CASSIDRALNQPQHF. The CDR3 DNA reads TGTGCCAGTAGTATAGATCGCGCCCTCAATCAGCCCCAGCATTTT.